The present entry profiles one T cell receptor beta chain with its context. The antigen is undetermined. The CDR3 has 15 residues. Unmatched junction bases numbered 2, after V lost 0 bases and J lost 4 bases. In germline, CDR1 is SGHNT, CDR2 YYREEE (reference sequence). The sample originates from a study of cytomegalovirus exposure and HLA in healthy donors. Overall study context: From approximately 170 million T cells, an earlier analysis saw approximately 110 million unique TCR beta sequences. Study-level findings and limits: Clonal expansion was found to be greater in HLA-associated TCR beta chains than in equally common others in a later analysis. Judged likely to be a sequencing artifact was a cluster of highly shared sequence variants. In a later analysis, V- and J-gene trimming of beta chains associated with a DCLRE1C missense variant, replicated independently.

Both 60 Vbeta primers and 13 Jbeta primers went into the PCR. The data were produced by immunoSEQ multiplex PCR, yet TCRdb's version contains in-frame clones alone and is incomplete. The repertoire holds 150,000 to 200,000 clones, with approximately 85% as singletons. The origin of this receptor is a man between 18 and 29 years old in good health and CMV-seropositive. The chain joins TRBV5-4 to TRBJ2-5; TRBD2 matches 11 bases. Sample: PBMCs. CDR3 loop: CASSLGGTSGETQYF. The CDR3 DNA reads TGTGCCAGCAGCTTGGGGGGGACTAGCGGAGAGACCCAGTACTTC.